This entry features one T cell receptor beta chain sequence. The antigen remains undetermined. This entry belongs to a study of cytomegalovirus exposure and HLA in healthy donors. Overall study context: An early data release held 79 million or so unique TCRs from HLA-typed donors.

General study points: Researchers reported in a later analysis that common viral pathogens appeared linked to several top clusters. TCR beta sequences reportedly predicted the HLA-A and HLA-B alleles of most subjects accurately. According to a later analysis, donors in an Asian-associated ancestry cluster reportedly had fewer N-insertions than the roughly 660-donor mean.

Vbeta (60) and Jbeta (13) primers were used in the PCR. Here immunoSEQ multiplex PCR was the method, and the copy in TCRdb shows in-frame clones only, minus some. The sample yields about 170,000 clones, about 62% seen once. V was shortened by 4 bases and J by 1 base, with 11 bases between the two germline ends. Per the germline V gene, CDR1 is SGHTS and CDR2 is YDEGEE. There are 14 residues in the CDR3. Sequenced input: PBMCs. The chain has TRBV5-8 and TRBJ1-1; TRBD1 might be the D (5 bases). This TCR was sampled from a man in his forties in good health and CMV-seronegative. CDR3 sequence: CASSQGQKNTEAFF. CDR3 nucleotide sequence: TGTGCCAGCAGCCAAGGACAAAAGAACACTGAAGCTTTCTTT.